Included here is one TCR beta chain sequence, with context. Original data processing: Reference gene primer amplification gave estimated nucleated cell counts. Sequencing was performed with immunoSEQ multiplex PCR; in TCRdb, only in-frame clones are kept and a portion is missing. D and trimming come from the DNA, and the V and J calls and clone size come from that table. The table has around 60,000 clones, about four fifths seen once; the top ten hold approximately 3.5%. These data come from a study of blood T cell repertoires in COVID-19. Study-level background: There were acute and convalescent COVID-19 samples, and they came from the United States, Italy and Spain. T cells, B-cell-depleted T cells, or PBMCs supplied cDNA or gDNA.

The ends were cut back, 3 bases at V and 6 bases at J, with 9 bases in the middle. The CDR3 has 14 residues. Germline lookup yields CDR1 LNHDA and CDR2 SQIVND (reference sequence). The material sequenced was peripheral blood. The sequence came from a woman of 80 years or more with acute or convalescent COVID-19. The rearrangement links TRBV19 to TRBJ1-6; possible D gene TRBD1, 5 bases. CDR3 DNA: TGTGCCAGTAGTATCGCGGGACGTAATTCACCCCTCCACTTT. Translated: CASSIAGRNSPLHF.